One and the same sample provided the 12 T cell receptor beta chains below, sequenced in a study of cytomegalovirus exposure and HLA in healthy donors. Primers for the PCR totalled 60 Vbeta and 13 Jbeta. The protocol was immunoSEQ multiplex PCR, while the TCRdb copy is restricted to in-frame clones and leaves out a portion. The table lists around 94,000 clones, approximately 66% of them singletons, with 3.9% in the top ten. The sequenced material came from PBMCs. All receptors derive from a man aged 25-45 years in good health and CMV-seronegative.

On this clone itself: Different DNA sequences within this sample yield the same CDR3. This chain joins TRBV9 and TRBJ1-5; 7 bases agree with TRBD1. V was clipped by 0 bases and J by 5 bases; unmatched bases: 5. The CDR3 has 15 residues. The germline CDR1 and CDR2 sequences are SGDLS and YYNGEE. The CDR3 region has the DNA TGTGCCAGCAGCGTAGGACAGGGAAGAGATCAGCCCCAGCATTTT. Translation gives CASSVGQGRDQPQHF.

The V gene is TRBV5-5, the J gene TRBJ2-2; D may be TRBD2 (6 bases). The CDR3 is made up of 15 amino acids. V was trimmed by 0 bases and J by 7 bases, leaving 13 bases between them. Germline assignment: CDR1 SGHKS and CDR2 YYEKEE (reference sequence). The CDR3 protein is CASSLEGTRDGELFF. The CDR3 nucleotides read TGTGCCAGCAGCTTGGAGGGGACTCGAGACGGGGAGCTGTTTTTT.

The sample holds a few counts of this clone. The chain combines TRBV7-9 with TRBJ2-5; 11 bases map to TRBD1. V was clipped by 5 bases and J by 6 bases; unmatched bases: 8. The germline CDR1 and CDR2 sequences are SEHNR and FQNEAQ (reference sequence). The CDR3 loop spans 15 amino acids. CDR3 sequence reads: CASSHGTGGRKTQYF. The CDR3, as DNA: TGTGCCAGCAGCCACGGGACAGGGGGGCGAAAGACCCAGTACTTC. Variable domain in full (rest from reference TRBV7-9 and TRBJ2-5): DTGVSQNPRHKITKRGQNVTFRCDPISEHNRLYWYRQTLGQGPEFLTYFQNEAQLEKSRLLSDRFSAERPKGSFSTLEIQRTEQGDSAMYLCASSHGTGGRKTQYFGPGTRLLVL.

The rearrangement joins TRBV7-9 to TRBJ1-3; possibly TRBD1 for D (6 bases). Trimming pared 3 bases from V and 0 bases from J, leaving 12 bases between. The CDR3 extends over 16 amino acids. Germline CDR1 SEHNR, CDR2 FQNEAQ (reference sequence). The DNA of the CDR3 is TGTGCCAGCAGCTTTAGAGGGACAAGCTCTGGAAACACCATATATTTT. Translating gives CASSFRGTSSGNTIYF.

The chain recombines TRBV23-1 with TRBJ2-6; 7 nucleotides align to TRBD1. TRBV23-1 is identified as an open reading frame with a role that is uncertain. The CDR3 has 22 amino acids. Trimming at V came to 2 bases and at J to 0 bases, leaving 19 bases not matched to a gene. The CDR3 DNA reads as TGCGCCAGCAGTCAAGGACTGGCTGTGGGACAGATCCGTTACTCTGGGGCCAACGTCCTGACTTTC. Its protein is CASSQGLAVGQIRYSGANVLTF.

This chain joins TRBV2 and TRBJ2-7; 9 bases are a match to TRBD1. The CDR3 loop spans 16 amino acids. The ends lost 4 bases at V and 7 bases at J; junction bases unmatched: 14. Germline-derived CDR1 and CDR2 are SNHLY and FYNNEI. Here the CDR3 reads CASSVSGQGTRREQYF. DNA of the CDR3: TGTGCCAGCAGTGTCTCAGGACAGGGGACCCGACGGGAGCAGTACTTC.

This sequence joins TRBV27 and TRBJ2-7, with D maybe TRBD1 (6 bases). V was clipped by 4 bases and J by 6 bases, with 16 bases between them. Germline values: CDR1 MNHEY, CDR2 SMNVEV (reference sequence). The CDR3 totals 14 residues. This CDR3 is CASSSGTSWTEQYF. Here the CDR3 DNA reads TGTGCCAGCAGTTCCGGGACATCGTGGACCGAGCAGTACTTC.

The rearrangement uses TRBV4-1 and TRBJ1-2; 7 bases are shared with TRBD1. The germline gives CDR1 MGHRA, CDR2 YSYEKL. V was pared by 2 bases and J by 4 bases, with 4 bases of the junction left unmatched. The CDR3 is 14 residues long. The CDR3 sequence: CASSQYDRVYGYTF. As DNA, the CDR3 is TGCGCCAGCAGCCAATACGACAGGGTCTATGGCTACACCTTC.

The chain recombines TRBV7-9 with TRBJ1-1, with a weak D call TRBD1 (6 bases). This CDR3 contains 12 residues. Germline V CDR1 and CDR2: SEHNR, FQNEAQ (reference sequence). The chain's CDR3 is CGCKDSNTEAFF. CDR3 coding DNA: TGTGGATGCAAGGACAGCAACACTGAAGCTTTCTTT.

This clone turned up a few times. The identical CDR3 is also encoded by other nucleotide sequences in the sample. J is TRBJ2-5 and V is TRBV5-1; possible D gene TRBD2, 5 bases. Trimming cost V 1 base and J 5 bases, with 9 bases left between them. The CDR3 consists of 13 residues. Germline V gene data show CDR1 as SGHRS and CDR2 as YFSETQ. The CDR3 here is CASSLLGEETQYF. In DNA, the CDR3 is TGCGCCAGCAGCTTGCTCGGGGAGGAGACCCAGTACTTC.

The CDR3 reads CASTTGGADSYEQYF. For the CDR3, the DNA is TGTGCCAGCACCACCGGGGGGGCGGATTCCTACGAGCAGTACTTC. This rearrangement joins TRBV28 to TRBJ2-7; 8 nucleotides agree with TRBD2. Germline V gene data show CDR1 as MDHEN and CDR2 as SYDVKM. The CDR3 totals 15 residues. With 7 bases clipped from V and 1 base from J, the junction kept 9 bases outside the gene matches.

This chain links TRBV21-1 with TRBJ2-7; the table gives TRBD2 as D, unverified against the DNA. TRBV21-1 is a pseudogene. The CDR3 is made up of 15 amino acids. The CDR3 DNA follows: TGTGCCAGCAGCAGTAGCGGAACCAGCTCCTACGAGCAGTACTTC. It specifies CASSSSGTSSYEQYF.